This is a list of T cell receptor beta chains from one sample in a study of blood T cell repertoires in COVID-19. The table came from immunoSEQ multiplex PCR; TCRdb's copy has only in-frame clones and leaves some out. The profile covers roughly 30,000 clones, with roughly 80% appearing a single time and 15% to 20% taken by the ten largest. Sequencing was carried out using peripheral blood. All receptors come from a woman in her sixties or seventies with acute or convalescent COVID-19. CDR3s include the opening cysteine and the closing phenylalanine or tryptophan. Clone size is not always given. Where it is, it says once, few, many or a class for expanded clones.

j_gene: TRBJ2-2
abundance: few
v_gene: TRBV7-3
CDR3aa: CASSGQANTGELFF

j_gene: TRBJ2-2
abundance: NA
v_gene: TRBV29-1
CDR3aa: CSVEDLAGNTGELFF

j_gene: TRBJ1-2
abundance: NA
v_gene: TRBV29-1
CDR3aa: CSVEGGGVFFYGYTF

j_gene: TRBJ1-3
abundance: few
v_gene: TRBV24-1
CDR3aa: CATSDLRGNTIYF

j_gene: TRBJ1-5
abundance: NA
v_gene: TRBV5-1
CDR3aa: CASSPEGGNQPQHF

j_gene: TRBJ1-3
abundance: NA
v_gene: TRBV5-5
CDR3aa: CASSVAVAGSGNTIYF

j_gene: TRBJ2-5
abundance: NA
v_gene: TRBV5-8
CDR3aa: CASTPGRGVQETQYF

j_gene: TRBJ2-2
abundance: NA
v_gene: TRBV27
CDR3aa: CASSFVDSNTGELFF

j_gene: TRBJ1-1
abundance: once
v_gene: TRBV18
CDR3aa: CASSPQGAGTEAFF

j_gene: TRBJ1-3
abundance: NA
v_gene: TRBV5-1
CDR3aa: CASRPGVSSGNTIYF

j_gene: TRBJ1-2
abundance: NA
v_gene: TRBV15
CDR3aa: CATSRAQGAWGYGYTF

j_gene: TRBJ1-2
abundance: once
v_gene: TRBV11-2
CDR3aa: CASSLTGFYGYTF

j_gene: TRBJ1-6
abundance: NA
v_gene: TRBV5-4
CDR3aa: CASTLLPGQMNSPLHF

j_gene: TRBJ2-1
abundance: NA
v_gene: TRBV9
CDR3aa: CASSLAGDVSDEQFF

j_gene: TRBJ2-7
abundance: NA
v_gene: TRBV13
CDR3aa: CASSLPGSQRTYGQYF

j_gene: TRBJ1-2
abundance: NA
v_gene: TRBV27
CDR3aa: CASSLSGGRYYGYTF

j_gene: TRBJ2-2
abundance: NA
v_gene: TRBV7-3
CDR3aa: CASSPLTGKGTGELFF

j_gene: TRBJ2-1
abundance: NA
v_gene: TRBV5-1
CDR3aa: CASSLLAGGPNEQFF

j_gene: TRBJ2-7
abundance: many
v_gene: TRBV18
CDR3aa: CASSPTRTGGDEQYF

j_gene: TRBJ2-4
abundance: NA
v_gene: TRBV28
CDR3aa: CASSPPSGGNIQYF

j_gene: TRBJ1-4
abundance: NA
v_gene: TRBV21-1
CDR3aa: CASSKGAVRGYEKLFF

j_gene: TRBJ1-5
abundance: NA
v_gene: TRBV6-5
CDR3aa: CASRGTGQYNQPQHF

j_gene: TRBJ1-5
abundance: NA
v_gene: TRBV5-8
CDR3aa: CASSLGQASQHF

j_gene: TRBJ1-2
abundance: NA
v_gene: TRBV6-1
CDR3aa: CASSESSGQALGYTF

j_gene: TRBJ2-7
abundance: NA
v_gene: TRBV6-2/TRBV6-3
CDR3aa: CASSTGVGRYEQYF

j_gene: TRBJ1-1
abundance: NA
v_gene: TRBV27
CDR3aa: CASSPTDRVNTEAFF

j_gene: TRBJ1-6
abundance: NA
v_gene: TRBV7-2
CDR3aa: CASSLQGSYNSPLHF

j_gene: TRBJ1-3
abundance: NA
v_gene: TRBV6-1
CDR3aa: CASSEGDRISGNTIYF

j_gene: TRBJ1-3
abundance: NA
v_gene: TRBV9
CDR3aa: CASRQGAAGNTIYF

j_gene: TRBJ1-2
abundance: NA
v_gene: TRBV5-1
CDR3aa: CASSLGQGFYGYTF

j_gene: TRBJ2-1
abundance: NA
v_gene: TRBV7-9
CDR3aa: CASSSFGEVAGETKQFF

j_gene: TRBJ1-1
abundance: few
v_gene: TRBV19
CDR3aa: CASSMPGTGGRRAFF

j_gene: TRBJ2-3
abundance: NA
v_gene: TRBV5-5
CDR3aa: CASRTTGGTDTQYF

j_gene: TRBJ1-5
abundance: NA
v_gene: TRBV19
CDR3aa: CASSLQALQPQHF

j_gene: TRBJ1-3
abundance: NA
v_gene: TRBV5-1
CDR3aa: CASSPGTGVNTIYF

j_gene: TRBJ2-1
abundance: NA
v_gene: TRBV2
CDR3aa: CASSDPYRQEFF

j_gene: TRBJ1-5
abundance: NA
v_gene: TRBV27
CDR3aa: CASQGERNQPQHF

j_gene: TRBJ1-1
abundance: once
v_gene: TRBV2
CDR3aa: CATKTGQRSAEAFF

j_gene: TRBJ1-2
abundance: NA
v_gene: TRBV5-1
CDR3aa: CASSLESILVGGYTF

j_gene: TRBJ2-3
abundance: NA
v_gene: TRBV5-1
CDR3aa: CASRSGAGQGQGTQYF

j_gene: TRBJ1-5
abundance: NA
v_gene: TRBV6-5
CDR3aa: CASSYDRGLGNQPQHF

j_gene: TRBJ2-3
abundance: NA
v_gene: TRBV9
CDR3aa: CASSVVDSGGADTQYF

j_gene: TRBJ1-2
abundance: NA
v_gene: TRBV6-6
CDR3aa: CASSSAGGYTF

j_gene: TRBJ2-3
abundance: NA
v_gene: TRBV28
CDR3aa: CASSSSGPSTDTQYF

j_gene: TRBJ2-2
abundance: NA
v_gene: TRBV6-5
CDR3aa: CASSRGQLNTGELFF

j_gene: TRBJ1-4
abundance: NA
v_gene: TRBV6-5
CDR3aa: CASSYEGGDNEKLFF

j_gene: TRBJ1-1
abundance: few
v_gene: TRBV30
CDR3aa: CAWRGNDRNTEAFF

j_gene: TRBJ2-7
abundance: few
v_gene: TRBV27
CDR3aa: CALPSAGKWYEQYF

j_gene: TRBJ2-1
abundance: NA
v_gene: TRBV18
CDR3aa: CASSPNLTPNEQFF

j_gene: TRBJ1-5
abundance: few
v_gene: TRBV6-1
CDR3aa: CASSEALGFRGQVGQPQHF

j_gene: TRBJ1-6
abundance: NA
v_gene: TRBV7-9
CDR3aa: CASSLGTPNSPLHF

j_gene: TRBJ2-3
abundance: NA
v_gene: TRBV24-1
CDR3aa: CATSDPTVLGTDTQYF

j_gene: TRBJ1-4
abundance: NA
v_gene: TRBV5-1
CDR3aa: CASPVLSGSCATNEKLFF

j_gene: TRBJ1-5
abundance: NA
v_gene: TRBV6-4
CDR3aa: CASSQARGQPQHF

j_gene: TRBJ2-7
abundance: NA
v_gene: TRBV4-2
CDR3aa: CASRISTGASSYEQYF

j_gene: TRBJ1-2
abundance: once
v_gene: TRBV4-1
CDR3aa: CASSPGRGSYGYTF

j_gene: TRBJ1-2
abundance: once
v_gene: TRBV18
CDR3aa: CASSPGQNYGYTF

j_gene: TRBJ2-7
abundance: NA
v_gene: TRBV10-2
CDR3aa: CASSTSSGALNEQYF

j_gene: TRBJ1-4
abundance: NA
v_gene: TRBV19
CDR3aa: CASSTRGSRATNEKLFF